These 18 T cell receptor beta chains were sequenced from one sample in a study of T-cell reconstitution after alpha-beta-depleted transplantation in children. During its preparation, the TCRbeta library received unique molecular identifiers. TCRdb redid the calling of the PCR reads with MiXCR, one entry per CDR3 protein. The sample shows 330,000 or so distinct CDR3 sequences, around 10% of them seen only once. The sample in question was PBMCs from the stem cell graft donor, obtained from the stem cell graft. Receptors originate from a human donor who donated a stem cell graft to a child with acute lymphoblastic leukemia.

The V and J genes are TRBV5-5 and TRBJ2-7, with 8 bases fitting TRBD1. The CDR3 has 15 residues. Germline values: CDR1 SGHKS, CDR2 YYEKEE (reference sequence). V lost 4 bases, J lost 3 bases, and 9 bases stayed unmatched. CDR3 DNA sequence: TGTGCCAGCAGCACTCATCTTGGACAGGGCTACGAGCAGTACTTC. It specifies CASSTHLGQGYEQYF.

This clonotype was counted between two and nine times. The chain combines TRBV3-1 with TRBJ1-3, with 7 bases identical to TRBD1. With V trimmed by 4 bases and J by 2 bases, 8 bases remained unmatched. CDR3 size: 16 residues. CDR1 LGHDT and CDR2 YNNKEL come from the germline V gene (reference sequence). CDR3 in DNA: TGTGCCAGCAGCCTCTTGATAGGGACAGCTGGAAACACCATATATTTT. Its protein product is CASSLLIGTAGNTIYF. The full variable domain, completed using reference TRBV3-1 and TRBJ1-3, is DTAVSQTPKYLVTQMGNDKSIKCEQNLGHDTMYWYKQDSKKFLKIMFSYNNKELIINETVPNRFSPKSPDKAHLNLHINSLELGDSAVYFCASSLLIGTAGNTIYFGEGSWLTVV.

This clonotype was counted only a few times. This chain's CDR3 is CASSPPGQSYNEQFF. CDR3 DNA: TGTGCCAGCAGCCCTCCGGGACAGTCCTACAATGAGCAGTTCTTC. This chain links TRBV9 with TRBJ2-1; the match to TRBD1 covers 7 bases. The CDR3 extends over 15 amino acids. After removal of 4 bases from V and 1 base from J, the junction contained 5 bases not matched to a gene. Germline V gene lookup returns CDR1 SGDLS and CDR2 YYNGEE.

This clonotype was observed many times. The rearrangement uses TRBV7-3 and TRBJ2-3; D might be TRBD2 (6 bases). V shed 4 bases and J shed 2 bases, with 13 bases lying between them. This CDR3 has 15 residues. Germline assignment: CDR1 SGHTA and CDR2 FQGTGA. CDR3: CASSSTGTFTDTQYF. CDR3 nucleotides: TGTGCCAGCAGCTCGACCGGGACTTTCACAGATACGCAGTATTTT.

This clonotype has ten or more counts. This sequence joins TRBV5-1 and TRBJ2-1; 9 bases agree with TRBD1. V was clipped by 3 bases and J by 6 bases; unmatched bases: 4. CDR1 is SGHRS, CDR2 YFSETQ, per germline. This CDR3 comprises 14 residues. The chain's CDR3 is CASSYGTGFNEQFF. The CDR3 DNA reads TGCGCCAGCAGCTATGGGACAGGGTTCAATGAGCAGTTCTTC.

CDR3 loop: CASGIQLTGELFF. For the CDR3, the DNA is TGTGCCAGCGGCATCCAATTAACCGGGGAGCTGTTTTTT. The chain is built from TRBV7-9 and TRBJ2-2; D remains unclear. Germline V gene data show CDR1 as SEHNR and CDR2 as FQNEAQ (reference sequence). V was shortened by 8 bases and J by 5 bases, with 12 bases between the two germline ends. The CDR3 runs 13 residues. The full variable domain, with the rest looked up from reference TRBV7-9 and TRBJ2-2, is DTGVSQNPRHKITKRGQNVTFRCDPISEHNRLYWYRQTLGQGPEFLTYFQNEAQLEKSRLLSDRFSAERPKGSFSTLEIQRTEQGDSAMYLCASGIQLTGELFFGEGSRLTVL.

V is TRBV5-1 and J is TRBJ2-7; 7 bases line up with TRBD1. The V and J ends lost 0 bases and 2 bases, in that order; junction bases with no gene match: 14. The germline V gene has CDR1 SGHRS and CDR2 YFSETQ. The CDR3 spans 18 residues. CDR3 residues: CASSLAVGPWTGPYEQYF. The DNA for the CDR3 is TGCGCCAGCAGCTTGGCCGTAGGTCCATGGACAGGACCCTACGAGCAGTACTTC.

The chain joins TRBV28 to TRBJ2-5; 8 nucleotides match TRBD2. Trimming removed 4 bases from V and 4 bases from J; junction bases left unmatched: 14. Germline assignment: CDR1 MDHEN and CDR2 SYDVKM. The CDR3 spans 17 residues. CDR3: CASSSPGYGRAGETQYF. The CDR3 region has the DNA TGTGCCAGCAGTTCCCCGGGGTACGGGAGGGCCGGAGAGACCCAGTACTTC.

In this sample, this clonotype turned up a few times. The V call is TRBV7-9, the J call TRBJ2-1; 11 positions agree with TRBD1. Germline V gene sequence: CDR1 SEHNR, CDR2 FQNEAQ (reference sequence). This CDR3 has 15 amino acids. J was trimmed by 9 bases and V by 5 bases; bases with no gene match: 9. CDR3 in DNA: TGTGCCAGCAGCCCCGGACAGGGGGCGCGGGGTGAGCAGTTCTTC. Translated: CASSPGQGARGEQFF. Full variable domain (outside the CDR3, taken from reference TRBV7-9 and TRBJ2-1): DTGVSQNPRHKITKRGQNVTFRCDPISEHNRLYWYRQTLGQGPEFLTYFQNEAQLEKSRLLSDRFSAERPKGSFSTLEIQRTEQGDSAMYLCASSPGQGARGEQFFGPGTRLTVL.

The CDR3 loop is CASSYGTGVETQYF. In DNA, the CDR3 is TGTGCCAGCAGCTACGGGACAGGGGTTGAGACCCAGTACTTC. This chain uses TRBV7-9 with TRBJ2-5, with 10 bases identical to TRBD1. The CDR3 length is 14 residues. Germline CDR1 and CDR2: SEHNR and FQNEAQ (reference sequence). V was pared by 4 bases and J by 5 bases, with 4 bases of the junction left unmatched.

The chain combines TRBV27 with TRBJ2-2; D possibly corresponds to TRBD1 (5 bases). This CDR3 region has 16 residues. Germline V gene data show CDR1 as MNHEY and CDR2 as SMNVEV (reference sequence). Between the trimmed V and J ends, which lost 2 bases and 5 bases, there was a span of 15 bases. This CDR3 reads CASSLKGLGGTGELFF. CDR3 DNA: TGTGCCAGCAGTTTAAAGGGGTTGGGCGGAACCGGGGAGCTGTTTTTT.

The chain combines TRBV12-3 or TRBV12-4 with TRBJ2-2; D is perhaps TRBD2 (5 bases). CDR3 size: 15 residues. Trimming shortened V by 3 bases and J by 6 bases, and 14 bases separated the two germline ends. The CDR3 loop is CASSLAPASPGELFF. The DNA for the CDR3 is TGTGCCAGCAGTTTGGCCCCCGCTAGCCCCGGGGAGCTGTTTTTT.

The chain employs TRBV20-1 and TRBJ2-3; D unclear. The CDR3 is 12 amino acids. The V end lost 6 bases, the J end lost 5 bases, and 12 bases lay between the germline ends. Germline V gives CDR1 DFQATT, CDR2 SNEGSKA (reference sequence). CDR3 nucleotides: TGCAGTGCAAGCCGAACATTAGATACGCAGTATTTT. Protein sequence: CSASRTLDTQYF.

CDR3 DNA sequence: TGTGCCAGCAGCTCGACAGAGGGGGGTCATGAGCAGTTCTTC. This codes for CASSSTEGGHEQFF. The V call is TRBV7-3, the J call TRBJ2-1; D assignment may be TRBD1 or TRBD2 (6 bases each). The ends were cut back, 4 bases at V and 8 bases at J, with 15 bases in the middle. The CDR3 consists of 14 residues. Germline V gene data show CDR1 as SGHTA and CDR2 as FQGTGA.

The gene calls are TRBV20-1 and TRBJ2-1; D is unclear. This CDR3 region has 12 residues. Trimming cost V 3 bases and J 8 bases, with 11 bases left between them. Germline CDR1 reads DFQATT; CDR2 reads SNEGSKA (reference sequence). The CDR3 nucleotides read TGCAGTGCTAGGGCCGTCACGGATGAGCAGTTCTTC. It codes for CSARAVTDEQFF.

This clonotype has more than one count but fewer than ten. The V call is TRBV20-1, the J call TRBJ1-2; D ambiguous. This CDR3 has 12 residues. V was clipped by 5 bases and J by 7 bases, with 14 bases between them. Germline V CDR1 and CDR2: DFQATT, SNEGSKA (reference sequence). The CDR3 loop reads CSAPNGVGGYTF. The CDR3 bases are TGCAGTGCTCCGAATGGTGTGGGTGGCTACACCTTC.

This clonotype appeared many times. The chain recombines TRBV2 with TRBJ2-7; possible D gene TRBD1, 5 bases. The CDR3 covers 15 residues. The ends were cut back, 3 bases at V and 3 bases at J, with 15 bases in the middle. Germline V CDR1 and CDR2: SNHLY, FYNNEI. The CDR3 DNA follows: TGTGCCAGCAGTGAGGCAGGGCCGCTTCGCTACGAGCAGTACTTC. Protein product: CASSEAGPLRYEQYF.

The sample holds many counts of this clonotype. J is TRBJ2-5 and V is TRBV18, with D perhaps TRBD1 or TRBD2 (5 bases each). The V end lost 3 bases, the J end lost 0 bases, and 8 bases lay between the germline ends. Per the germline V gene, CDR1 is KGHSH and CDR2 is LQKENI. The CDR3 consists of 14 residues. CDR3 sequence: CASSPGVYQETQYF. The CDR3 DNA reads as TGTGCCAGCTCACCGGGGGTGTACCAAGAGACCCAGTACTTC. Full variable domain (outside the CDR3, taken from reference TRBV18 and TRBJ2-5): NAGVMQNPRHLVRRRGQEARLRCSPMKGHSHVYWYRQLPEEGLKFMVYLQKENIIDESGMPKERFSAEFPKEGPSILRIQQVVRGDSAAYFCASSPGVYQETQYFGPGTRLLVL.